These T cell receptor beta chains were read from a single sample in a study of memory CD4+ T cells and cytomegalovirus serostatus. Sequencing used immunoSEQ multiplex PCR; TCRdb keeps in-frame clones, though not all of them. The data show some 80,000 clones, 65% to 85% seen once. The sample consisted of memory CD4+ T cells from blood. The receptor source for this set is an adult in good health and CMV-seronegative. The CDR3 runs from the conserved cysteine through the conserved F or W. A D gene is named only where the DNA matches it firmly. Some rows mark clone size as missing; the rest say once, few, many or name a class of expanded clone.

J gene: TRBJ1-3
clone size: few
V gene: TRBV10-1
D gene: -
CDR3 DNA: TGCGCCAGCAGTGACCCTTCCGATAACACCATATATTTT
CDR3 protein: CASSDPSDNTIYF

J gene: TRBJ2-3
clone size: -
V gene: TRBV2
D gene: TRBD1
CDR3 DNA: TGTGCCAGCAGAAGGACAGGCGCTAGCACAGATACGCAGTATTTT
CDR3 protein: CASRRTGASTDTQYF

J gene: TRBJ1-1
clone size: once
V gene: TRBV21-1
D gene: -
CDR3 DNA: TGTGCCAGCAGCAGGAACCAGGGAAAGGGCACTGAAGCTTTCTTT
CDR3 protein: CASSRNQGKGTEAFF

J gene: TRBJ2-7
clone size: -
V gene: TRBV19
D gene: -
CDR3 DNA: TGTGCCAGTAGTATAGCGTCAGGTCCTGACGAGCAGTACTTC
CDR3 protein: CASSIASGPDEQYF

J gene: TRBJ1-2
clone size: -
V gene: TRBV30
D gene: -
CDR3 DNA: TGTGCCTGGAGTGTGCGGGGGAACTATGGCTACACCTTC
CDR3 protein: CAWSVRGNYGYTF

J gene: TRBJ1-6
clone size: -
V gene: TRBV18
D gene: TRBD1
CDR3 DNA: TGTGCCAGCTCACCTATGGACAGGGGGAATTCACCCCTCCACTTT
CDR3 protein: CASSPMDRGNSPLHF

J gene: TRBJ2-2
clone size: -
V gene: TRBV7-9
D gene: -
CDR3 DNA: TGTGCCAGCAGCTTAGCAGGGGCCGGGGAGCTGTTTTTT
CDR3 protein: CASSLAGAGELFF

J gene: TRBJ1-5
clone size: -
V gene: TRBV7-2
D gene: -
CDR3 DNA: TGTGCCAGCAGCTTAGTGGTGGGCAATCAGCCCCAGCATTTT
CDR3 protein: CASSLVVGNQPQHF

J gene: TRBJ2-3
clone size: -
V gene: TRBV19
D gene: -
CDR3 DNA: TGTGCCAGTAGTTCACAGGGGAGGGTCACAGATACGCAGTATTTT
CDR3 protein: CASSSQGRVTDTQYF

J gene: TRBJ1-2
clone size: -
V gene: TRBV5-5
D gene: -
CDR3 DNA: TGTGCCAGCAGCCCTACAGGCAACTATGGCTACACCTTC
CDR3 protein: CASSPTGNYGYTF

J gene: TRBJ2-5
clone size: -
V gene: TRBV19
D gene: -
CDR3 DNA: TGTGCCAGTAGTATAGGGGACCTTAGAGAGACCCAGTACTTC
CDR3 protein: CASSIGDLRETQYF

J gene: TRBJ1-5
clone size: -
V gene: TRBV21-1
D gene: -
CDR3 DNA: TGTGCCAGCAGCGCCTGGGCGGCAGGTGGGGGACAGCCCCAGCATTTT
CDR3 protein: CASSAWAAGGGQPQHF

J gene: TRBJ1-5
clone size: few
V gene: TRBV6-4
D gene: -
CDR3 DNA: TGTGCCAGCAGTGACTCGGAGGGTAGTCCCCAGCATTTT
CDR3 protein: CASSDSEGSPQHF

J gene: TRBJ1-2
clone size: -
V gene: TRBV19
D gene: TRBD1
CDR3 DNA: TGTGCCAGTAGTCCCCGTCGGACAGGGGCGGGGAATGGCTACACCTTC
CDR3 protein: CASSPRRTGAGNGYTF

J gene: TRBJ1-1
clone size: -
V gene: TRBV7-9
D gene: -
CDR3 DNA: TGTGCCAGCAGCTTAGAACTAAACGCGGAAGCTTTCTTT
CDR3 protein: CASSLELNAEAFF

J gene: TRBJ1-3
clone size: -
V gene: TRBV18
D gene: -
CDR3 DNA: TGTGCCAGCATCGGCGACTCTGGAAACACCATATATTTT
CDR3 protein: CASIGDSGNTIYF

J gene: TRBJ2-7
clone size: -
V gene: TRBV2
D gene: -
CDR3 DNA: TGTGCCAGCAGTGAACCGGGGCGTGGGAGCTCCTACGAGCAGTACTTC
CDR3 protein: CASSEPGRGSSYEQYF

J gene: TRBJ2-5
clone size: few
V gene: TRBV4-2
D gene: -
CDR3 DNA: TGTGCCAGCAGCCAAGGAGGAGCATGGGAGACCCAGTACTTC
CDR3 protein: CASSQGGAWETQYF

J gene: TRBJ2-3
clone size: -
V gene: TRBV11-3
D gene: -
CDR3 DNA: TGTGCCAGCAGCGAAGACTCTACAGATACGCAGTATTTT
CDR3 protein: CASSEDSTDTQYF

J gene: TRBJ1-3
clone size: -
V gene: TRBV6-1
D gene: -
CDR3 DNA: TGTGCCAGCAGGGTTTCGTCTGGAAACACCATATATTTT
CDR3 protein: CASRVSSGNTIYF

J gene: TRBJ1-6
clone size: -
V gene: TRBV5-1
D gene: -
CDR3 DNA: TGCGCCAGCAGCTCGGACCTTTGGGATTCACCCCTCCACTTT
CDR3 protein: CASSSDLWDSPLHF

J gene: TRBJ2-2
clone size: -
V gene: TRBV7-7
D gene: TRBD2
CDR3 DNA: TGTGCTAGCAGCCCCCGGACTAGCGGGGGAAACACCGGGGAGCTGTTTTTT
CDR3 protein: CASSPRTSGGNTGELFF

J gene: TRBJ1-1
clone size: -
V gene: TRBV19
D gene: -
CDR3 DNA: TGTGCCAGTAGTATATCAAGGGACACTGAAGCTTTCTTT
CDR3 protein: CASSISRDTEAFF

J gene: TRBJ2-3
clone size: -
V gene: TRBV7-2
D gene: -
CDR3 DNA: TGTGCCAGCAGCTTAACAGGAGGGCAGGACGACACAGATACGCAGTATTTT
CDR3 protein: CASSLTGGQDDTDTQYF

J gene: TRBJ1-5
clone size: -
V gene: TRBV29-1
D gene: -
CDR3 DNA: TGCAGCCATGGGGGCGGAGTCGGTCAGCCCCAGCATTTT
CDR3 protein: CSHGGGVGQPQHF

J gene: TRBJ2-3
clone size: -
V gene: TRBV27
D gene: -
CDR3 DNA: TGTGCCATATCTTCCCGTAGGAGCACAGATACGCAGTATTTT
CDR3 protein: CAISSRRSTDTQYF

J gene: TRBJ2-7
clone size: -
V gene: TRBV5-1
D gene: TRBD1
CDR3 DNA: TGCGCCAGCAGCTTGAGCCTCCGGGACAGGGGTTCCTACGAGCAGTACTTC
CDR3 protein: CASSLSLRDRGSYEQYF

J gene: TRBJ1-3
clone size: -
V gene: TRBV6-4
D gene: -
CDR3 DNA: TGTGCCAGCAGTGAGTGTCCAGGGTTCCCTGGAAACACCATATATTTT
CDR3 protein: CASSECPGFPGNTIYF

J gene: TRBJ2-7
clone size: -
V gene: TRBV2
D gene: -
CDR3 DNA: TGTGCCAGCAGTGACTACGAGCAGTACTTC
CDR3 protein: CASSDYEQYF

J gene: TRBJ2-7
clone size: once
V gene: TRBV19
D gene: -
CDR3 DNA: TGTGCCAGTAGTCATACTAGGGTAGGGGAGCAGTACTTC
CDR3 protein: CASSHTRVGEQYF

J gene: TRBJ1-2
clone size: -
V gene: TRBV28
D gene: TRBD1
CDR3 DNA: TGTGCCAGCAGGCCGACAGGGGGAATCTTTGGCTACACCTTC
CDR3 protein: CASRPTGGIFGYTF

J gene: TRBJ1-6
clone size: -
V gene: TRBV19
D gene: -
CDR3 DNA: TGTGCCAGTAGACCGACAGGCACCTTTAGGAGCTCCTATAATTCACCCCTCCACTTT
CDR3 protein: CASRPTGTFRSSYNSPLHF

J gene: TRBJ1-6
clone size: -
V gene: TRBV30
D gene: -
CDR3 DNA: TGTGCCTGGAGTGTAAGACGGGGCGCTTCCGGGAATTCACCCCTCCACTTT
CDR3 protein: CAWSVRRGASGNSPLHF

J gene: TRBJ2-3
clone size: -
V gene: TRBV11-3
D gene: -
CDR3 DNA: TGTGCCAGCAGCTTAGGCGGAACCACAGATACGCAGTATTTT
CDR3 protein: CASSLGGTTDTQYF

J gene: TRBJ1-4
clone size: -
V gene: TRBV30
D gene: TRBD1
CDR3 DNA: TGTGCCTGGAGCTTCCCACAGGGGCCTACTAATGAAAAACTGTTTTTT
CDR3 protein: CAWSFPQGPTNEKLFF

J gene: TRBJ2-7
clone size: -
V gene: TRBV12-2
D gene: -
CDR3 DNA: TGTGCAAGTCGCTTAGACCCCGTGCGGCGGAGGGCCTACGAGCAGTACTTC
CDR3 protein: CASRLDPVRRRAYEQYF

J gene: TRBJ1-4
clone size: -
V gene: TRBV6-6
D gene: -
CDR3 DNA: TGTGCCACCAGGGAGGGGAATGAAAAACTGTTTTTT
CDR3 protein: CATREGNEKLFF